The next 26 T cell receptor beta chains were all read from a single sample in a study of blood T cells in healthy people across ages (dated by TCRdb to between 2014 and 2016). The method behind the library was 5' RACE. Sequenced using an Illumina HiSeq 2500. A second PCR of about 6 to 11 cycles was run with a J-beta primer mix and a sample-barcoded 5' primer. TCRdb itself trimmed the public reads at Q25 with fastp, ran MiXCR and retained productive beta chains. CDR3 protein sequences are deduplicated, and each keeps its most common genes and DNA. The table for this sample lists over 1.5 million distinct CDR3 sequences; about 50% of them were counted only once. The ten largest clones represent less than 2.5% of the sample. Sequences were obtained from blood. All receptors derive from a woman in her thirties or forties in good health.

A few counts support this clonotype. This rearrangement joins TRBV20-1 to TRBJ2-3, with D maybe TRBD2 (6 bases). The germline gives CDR1 DFQATT, CDR2 SNEGSKA (reference sequence). The CDR3 is made up of 14 amino acids. The V and J ends lost 0 bases and 1 base respectively, with 8 bases between them. Here the CDR3 reads CSARETGGTDTQYF. CDR3 in DNA: TGCAGTGCTAGAGAAACGGGGGGCACAGATACGCAGTATTTT.

The rearrangement uses TRBV7-9 and TRBJ1-5, with D hard to call. The CDR3 extends over 15 amino acids. Per germline, CDR1 SEHNR and CDR2 FQNEAQ (reference sequence). Trimming took 5 bases from V and 0 from J, leaving 11 bases between them. The CDR3 DNA follows: TGTGCCAGCAGCGCACAAACGGGTAGCAATCAGCCCCAGCATTTT. The encoded protein is CASSAQTGSNQPQHF.

The J gene is TRBJ2-3, the V gene TRBV6-2 or TRBV6-3; a weak D match, TRBD2 (5 bases). V lost 0 bases and J 6 bases, leaving 10 bases between the germline ends. This CDR3 region has 14 residues. Germline V gene sequence: CDR1 MNHEY, CDR2 SVGEGT. The CDR3 region is CASSYSWRVDTQYF. CDR3 bases: TGTGCCAGCAGTTACTCGTGGCGGGTGGATACGCAGTATTTT.

The chain couples TRBV24-1 to TRBJ2-7; 7 nucleotides line up with TRBD1. The CDR3 loop spans 12 amino acids. The V and J ends lost 12 bases and 2 bases, in that order; junction bases with no gene match: 6. Germline V gene data show CDR1 as KGHDR and CDR2 as SFDVKD. The CDR3 spells CASQGDTYEQYF. In DNA form, the CDR3 reads TGTGCCTCCCAGGGGGACACCTACGAGCAGTACTTC.

The chain couples TRBV7-6 to TRBJ2-7, with 11 bases matching TRBD2. The CDR3 sequence is 15 residues long. V shed 2 bases, J shed 3 bases, and the junction held 3 bases outside the gene matches. Germline V gene sequence: CDR1 SGHVS, CDR2 FNYEAQ. The CDR3 nucleotides read TGTGCCAGCAGCTTACCCCTAGCGGGGGGCTACGAGCAGTACTTC. The encoded protein is CASSLPLAGGYEQYF.

This clonotype was counted only a few times. The chain links TRBV28 to TRBJ1-2, with a weak D call TRBD1 (6 bases). The V end lost 6 bases, the J end lost 3 bases, and 14 bases lay between the germline ends. The CDR3 runs 14 residues. Germline V gives CDR1 MDHEN, CDR2 SYDVKM. As DNA, the CDR3 is TGTGCCAGCAGCCCTCTCACAGGGTACTATGGCTACACCTTC. This codes for CASSPLTGYYGYTF.

Only a few counts were recorded for this clonotype. V is TRBV6-2 or TRBV6-3 and J is TRBJ2-3; D is undetermined. Germline CDR1 and CDR2: MNHEY and SVGEGT. The CDR3 covers 15 residues. V lost 6 bases and J lost 0, with 13 bases in between. CDR3 protein: CASSLSNPSTDTQYF. For the CDR3, the DNA is TGTGCCAGCAGCCTTAGCAACCCTAGCACAGATACGCAGTATTTT.

This clonotype was seen only a few times. The chain employs TRBV24-1 and TRBJ2-3; D could derive from TRBD1 or TRBD2 (5 bases each). V shed 5 bases and J shed 6 bases, with 11 bases lying between them. The CDR3 length is 13 residues. CDR1 and CDR2 from the germline V gene are KGHDR and SFDVKD. For the CDR3, the DNA is TGTGCCACCAGTGGGGGGTCTTGGGATACGCAGTATTTT. This sequence encodes CATSGGSWDTQYF.

The chain links TRBV28 to TRBJ1-5; 7 bases fit TRBD1. V trimming: 6 bases; J trimming: 5 bases; junction bases outside the gene matches: 7. The CDR3 has 14 residues. Germline assignment: CDR1 MDHEN and CDR2 SYDVKM. DNA of the CDR3: TGTGCCAGCAGCTCCGGGACAGAAGATCAGCCCCAGCATTTT. As protein: CASSSGTEDQPQHF.

The V and J genes are TRBV7-9 and TRBJ2-6; D remains ambiguous. Trimming pared 1 base from V and 0 bases from J, leaving 10 bases between. CDR1 and CDR2 (germline): SEHNR, FQNEAQ (reference sequence). The CDR3 runs 17 residues. This CDR3 is CASSLGAGSSGANVLTF. CDR3 DNA: TGTGCCAGCAGCTTAGGCGCAGGTAGCTCTGGGGCCAACGTCCTGACTTTC. Filled out from reference TRBV7-9 and TRBJ2-6, the complete variable domain reads DTGVSQNPRHKITKRGQNVTFRCDPISEHNRLYWYRQTLGQGPEFLTYFQNEAQLEKSRLLSDRFSAERPKGSFSTLEIQRTEQGDSAMYLCASSLGAGSSGANVLTFGAGSRLTVL.

This rearrangement joins TRBV6-2 or TRBV6-3 to TRBJ2-7; D remains ambiguous. Germline V gene data show CDR1 as MNHEY and CDR2 as SVGEGT. The V and J ends lost 2 bases and 5 bases respectively, with 10 bases between them. The CDR3 sequence is 13 residues long. In nucleotides, the CDR3 is TGTGCCAGCAGTTACCAGGCAGGACACGAGCAGTACTTC. The encoded protein is CASSYQAGHEQYF.

The chain employs TRBV29-1 and TRBJ2-3, with TRBD2 matching over 10 bases. Germline loops: CDR1 SQVTM, CDR2 ANQGSEA. The CDR3 is 14 residues long. V trimming: 4 bases; J trimming: 2 bases; junction bases outside the gene matches: 3. CDR3 region: CSVASGGFTDTQYF. In DNA form, the CDR3 reads TGCAGCGTTGCTAGCGGGGGATTCACAGATACGCAGTATTTT.

This chain joins TRBV12-3 or TRBV12-4 and TRBJ2-5, with 7 nucleotides matching TRBD2. The CDR3 sequence is 14 residues long. The junction had 3 bases not matched to a gene; V was cut back by 0 bases and J by 5 bases. The CDR3 reads CASSLAGGYETQYF. CDR3 coding DNA: TGTGCCAGCAGTTTAGCGGGGGGGTATGAGACCCAGTACTTC.

This chain links TRBV5-1 with TRBJ2-3, with TRBD2 matching over 7 bases. The junction had 13 bases not matched to a gene; V was cut back by 3 bases and J by 3 bases. The CDR3 is 17 amino acids. The germline CDR1 and CDR2 sequences are SGHRS and YFSETQ. The CDR3 loop is CASSSPNAGVRTDTQYF. DNA for the CDR3: TGCGCCAGCAGCTCCCCCAACGCGGGGGTAAGAACAGATACGCAGTATTTT. Using reference TRBV5-1 and TRBJ2-3 for the parts outside the CDR3, the full variable domain is KAGVTQTPRYLIKTRGQQVTLSCSPISGHRSVSWYQQTPGQGLQFLFEYFSETQRNKGNFPGRFSGRQFSNSRSEMNVSTLELGDSALYLCASSSPNAGVRTDTQYFGPGTRLTVL.

V gene TRBV7-9 combines with J gene TRBJ2-3, with 12 bases aligning to TRBD1. Germline V gene lookup returns CDR1 SEHNR and CDR2 FQNEAQ (reference sequence). The CDR3 sequence is 16 residues long. J gave up 7 bases and V 5 bases, and 10 bases lay outside the gene matches. As DNA, the CDR3 is TGTGCCAGCAGCCCGGGACAGGGGGCATTGATGAATACGCAGTATTTT. Translation gives CASSPGQGALMNTQYF.

This clonotype came up a few times. V and J are TRBV7-2 and TRBJ2-3; no definite D call. CDR1 is SGHTA, CDR2 FQGNSA, per germline. The CDR3 spans 15 residues. The V gene lost 5 bases and the J gene lost 1 base, with 13 bases spanning the gap. Here the CDR3 DNA reads TGTGCCAGCAGCATCCTCCTCCTCGGCACAGATACGCAGTATTTT. It yields the protein CASSILLLGTDTQYF.

This clonotype was seen only a few times. The chain couples TRBV29-1 to TRBJ1-4, with D perhaps matching TRBD1 (5 bases). The CDR3 extends over 13 amino acids. Germline values: CDR1 SQVTM, CDR2 ANQGSEA. CDR3 nucleotide sequence: TGCAGTAGTATTGAGGGACGGGATGAAAAACTGTTTTTT. It encodes CSSIEGRDEKLFF.

The genes are TRBV11-2 and TRBJ1-2; 7 nucleotides line up with TRBD1. Germline trimming cut 5 bases from V and 4 bases from J; bases unmatched to any gene: 10. Germline assignment: CDR1 SGHAT and CDR2 FQNNGV. This CDR3 has 15 residues. The CDR3 spells CASSQGQPAGYGYTF. The DNA of the CDR3 is TGTGCCAGCAGCCAGGGACAGCCGGCCGGCTATGGCTACACCTTC.

J is TRBJ2-1 and V is TRBV7-6; either TRBD1 or TRBD2 may supply D (5 bases each). CDR3 length equals 16 residues. Germline V CDR1 and CDR2: SGHVS, FNYEAQ. V lost 4 bases and J lost 2, with 15 bases in between. CDR3 nucleotide sequence: TGTGCCAGCAGCTCTTCCGGGACCATAACCTACAATGAGCAGTTCTTC. Amino acid sequence: CASSSSGTITYNEQFF. Combining the CDR3 with reference TRBV7-6 and TRBJ2-1 gives the whole variable domain GAGVSQSPRYKVTKRGQDVALRCDPISGHVSLYWYRQALGQGPEFLTYFNYEAQQDKSGLPNDRFSAERPEGSISTLTIQRTEQRDSAMYRCASSSSGTITYNEQFFGPGTRLTVL.

This clonotype showed up many times. This chain joins TRBV29-1 and TRBJ2-1, with 7 bases that match TRBD1. CDR3 size: 14 residues. V gave up 6 bases and J gave up 2 bases; unmatched junction bases: 7. Germline values: CDR1 SQVTM, CDR2 ANQGSEA. The CDR3 here is CSVTGTGAYNEQFF. The CDR3 nucleotides are TGCAGCGTAACCGGCACAGGGGCCTACAATGAGCAGTTCTTC.

To note about this clonotype: Compared with germline, one end of the junction differs, possibly owing to a read error. The rearrangement uses TRBV5-1 and TRBJ2-5; D ambiguous. The CDR3 totals 15 residues. Germline V gene lookup returns CDR1 SGHRS and CDR2 YFSETQ. The CDR3, as DNA: TGCGCCAGCAGCGTCGTGAAGAGTTACCAAGAGGCCCAGTACTTC. Translating it yields CASSVVKSYQEAQYF.

The rearrangement links TRBV6-7 to TRBJ2-4; D unclear. Being an ORF, TRBV6-7 has a function that is uncertain. Trimming cost V 0 bases and J 3 bases, with 15 bases left between them. The CDR3 is 17 amino acids. The CDR3 DNA follows: TGTGCCAGCAGTTACTCGTCCAAGGCCCCTGGCAAAAACATTCAGTACTTC. Protein: CASSYSSKAPGKNIQYF.

V usage is TRBV9 and J usage is TRBJ2-3; the D gene is possibly TRBD2 (6 bases). Trimming pared 3 bases from V and 6 bases from J, leaving 17 bases between. Germline V gene sequence: CDR1 SGDLS, CDR2 YYNGEE. This CDR3 is built from 15 residues. The CDR3 loop is CASSAIRTTQDTQYF. CDR3 DNA: TGTGCCAGCAGCGCCATACGGACTACACAGGATACGCAGTATTTT.

This clonotype was found a few times. V and J are TRBV29-1 and TRBJ2-7; no definite D call. Germline V gives CDR1 SQVTM, CDR2 ANQGSEA. CDR3 size: 14 residues. V was clipped by 2 bases and J by 2 bases, with 13 bases between them. CDR3 nucleotides: TGCAGCGTTGAAATTCTGGACGGAACCTACGAGCAGTACTTC. Translated, it gives CSVEILDGTYEQYF.

V and J are TRBV2 and TRBJ2-3; 11 bases match TRBD1. The CDR3 totals 15 residues. Looked up from germline, CDR1 is SNHLY and CDR2 is FYNNEI. The V and J ends lost 6 bases and 3 bases, in that order; junction bases with no gene match: 5. The CDR3 DNA follows: TGTGCCAGCAGGAAGGACAGGGGGCGGACAGATACGCAGTATTTT. Its translation: CASRKDRGRTDTQYF. Full variable domain (remainder filled in from reference TRBV2 and TRBJ2-3): EPEVTQTPSHQVTQMGQEVILRCVPISNHLYFYWYRQILGQKVEFLVSFYNNEISEKSEIFDDQFSVERPDGSNFTLKIRSTKLEDSAMYFCASRKDRGRTDTQYFGPGTRLTVL.

This clonotype was seen more than once but under ten times. The genes are TRBV20-1 and TRBJ1-2, with TRBD1 identical over 10 bases. The length of the CDR3 is 14 residues. V was clipped by 3 bases and J by 3 bases; unmatched bases: 4. In germline, CDR1 is DFQATT, CDR2 SNEGSKA (reference sequence). CDR3 loop: CSARDRGSDYGYTF. The CDR3 DNA sequence: TGCAGTGCTAGGGACAGGGGGTCTGACTATGGCTACACCTTC.